This TCR beta chain was recorded in a study of Graves' ophthalmopathy and Graves' hyperthyroidism. Notes on the study in general: Blood shared most expanded thyroid clonotypes above 0.001 frequency. A 13-signature model separated ophthalmopathy from stable hyperthyroidism, around 90% sensitivity, about 81% specificity.

Germline V gene sequence: CDR1 MNHEY, CDR2 SVGAGI. Unmatched junction bases numbered 4, after V lost 8 bases and J lost 7 bases. The CDR3 is 13 residues long. For repertoire sequencing, the TCR beta CDR3 regions were amplified from RNA transcripts. After a first-round RT-PCR with HTBI primers, a second-round multiplex PCR was run. TCRdb fed the multiplex PCR reads into MiXCR, producing one record per CDR3 protein. The repertoire holds around 1.1 million distinct CDR3 sequences, with roughly 35% as singletons. This clonotype appeared a few times. Its matching antigen is unknown. The authors diagnosed from clinical symptoms, serum thyroxine, TRAb, thyroid ultrasound and orbital computed tomography.

The receptor was derived from an adult man with Graves' hyperthyroidism. V and J are TRBV6-5 and TRBJ1-6; 8 bases are a match to TRBD1. Sequenced sample: peripheral blood or thyroid tissue (not recorded which). CDR3 region: CASATGANSPLHF. CDR3 nucleotides: TGTGCCAGCGCGACAGGGGCAAATTCACCCCTCCACTTT.